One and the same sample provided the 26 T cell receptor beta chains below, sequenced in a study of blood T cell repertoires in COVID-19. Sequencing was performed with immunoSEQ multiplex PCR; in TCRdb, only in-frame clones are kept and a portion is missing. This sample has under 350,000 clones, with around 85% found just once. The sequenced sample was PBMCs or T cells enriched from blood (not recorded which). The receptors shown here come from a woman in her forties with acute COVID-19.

Here the CDR3 reads CASSSFSYNEQFF. The CDR3 DNA sequence: TGCGCCAGCAGTTCTTTCTCCTACAATGAGCAGTTCTTC. The rearrangement uses TRBV5-1 and TRBJ2-1; unclear D gene. The CDR3 covers 13 residues. Germline-derived CDR1 and CDR2 are SGHRS and YFSETQ. Trimming shortened V by 5 bases and J by 0 bases, and 6 bases separated the two germline ends.

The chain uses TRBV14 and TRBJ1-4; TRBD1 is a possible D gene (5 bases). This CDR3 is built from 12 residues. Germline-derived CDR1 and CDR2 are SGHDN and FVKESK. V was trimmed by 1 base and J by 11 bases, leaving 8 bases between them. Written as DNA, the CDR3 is TGTGCCAGCAGCCAAGTGGCAGGGAAACTGTTTTTT. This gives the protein CASSQVAGKLFF. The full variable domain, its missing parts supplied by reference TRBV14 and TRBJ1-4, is EAGVTQFPSHSVIEKGQTVTLRCDPISGHDNLYWYRRVMGKEIKFLLHFVKESKQDESGMPNNRFLAERTGGTYSTLKVQPAELEDSGVYFCASSQVAGKLFFGSGTQLSVL.

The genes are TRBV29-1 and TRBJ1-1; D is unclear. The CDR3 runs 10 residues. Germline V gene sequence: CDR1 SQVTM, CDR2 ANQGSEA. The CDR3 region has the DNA TGCATCCTGGCTGGCACTGAAGCTTTCTTT. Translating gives CILAGTEAFF.

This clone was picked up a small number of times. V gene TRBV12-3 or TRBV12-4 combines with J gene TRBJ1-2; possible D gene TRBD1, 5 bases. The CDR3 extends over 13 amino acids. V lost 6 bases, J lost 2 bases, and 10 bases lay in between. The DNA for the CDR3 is TGTGCCAGCAGCGCCCAGGGCAACTATGGCTACACCTTC. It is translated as CASSAQGNYGYTF.

Here the CDR3 DNA reads TGTGCCAGCAGCTTGGGACTAGCGGGAAACATTCAGTACTTC. Its protein product is CASSLGLAGNIQYF. J is TRBJ2-4 and V is TRBV5-8; TRBD2 matches 10 bases. The V gene's germline CDR1 is SGHTS and CDR2 YDEGEE. V lost 0 bases to trimming and J lost 6 bases; unmatched junction nucleotides: 0. This CDR3 is built from 14 residues. The whole variable domain, filled in from reference TRBV5-8 and TRBJ2-4, reads EAGVTQSPTHLIKTRGQQATLRCSPISGHTSVYWYQQALGLGLQFLLWYDEGEERNRGNFPPRFSGRQFPNYSSELNVNALELEDSALYLCASSLGLAGNIQYFGAGTRLSVL.

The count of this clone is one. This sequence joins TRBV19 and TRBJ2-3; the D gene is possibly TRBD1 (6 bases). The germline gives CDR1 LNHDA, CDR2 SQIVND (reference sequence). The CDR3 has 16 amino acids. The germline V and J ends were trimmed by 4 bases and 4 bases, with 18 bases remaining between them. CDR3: CASSTRWDTRADTQYF. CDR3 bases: TGTGCCAGTAGTACTCGGTGGGACACAAGAGCAGATACGCAGTATTTT.

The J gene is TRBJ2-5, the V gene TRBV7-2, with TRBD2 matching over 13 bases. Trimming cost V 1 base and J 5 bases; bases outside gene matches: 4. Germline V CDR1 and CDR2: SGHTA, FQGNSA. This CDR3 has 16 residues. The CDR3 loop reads CASSLVLAGGGETQYF. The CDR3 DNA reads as TGTGCCAGCAGCTTAGTACTAGCGGGAGGGGGGGAGACCCAGTACTTC.

The CDR3 DNA reads as TGTGCCAGCAGTTCAGACAGGGGGCTTTCACCCCTCCACTTT. Residues: CASSSDRGLSPLHF. The chain carries TRBV6-5 and TRBJ1-6; 10 nucleotides align to TRBD1. With V trimmed by 4 bases and J by 9 bases, 3 bases remained unmatched. The CDR3 covers 14 residues. Germline lookup yields CDR1 MNHEY and CDR2 SVGAGI.

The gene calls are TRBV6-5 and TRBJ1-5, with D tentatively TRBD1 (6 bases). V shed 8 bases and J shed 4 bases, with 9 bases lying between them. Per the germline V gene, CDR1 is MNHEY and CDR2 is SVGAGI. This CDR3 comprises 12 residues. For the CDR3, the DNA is TGTGCCAGCCAGGGGCTAAATCAGCCCCAGCATTTT. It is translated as CASQGLNQPQHF.

CDR3 amino acids: CASSQRGGFQPQHF. DNA of the CDR3: TGTGCCAGCAGCCAGCGGGGGGGATTTCAGCCCCAGCATTTT. The chain uses TRBV7-2 and TRBJ1-5; D might be TRBD1 (5 bases). In germline, CDR1 is SGHTA, CDR2 FQGNSA. The CDR3 totals 14 residues. V was clipped by 5 bases and J by 6 bases, with 14 bases between them. The variable domain in full, completed from reference TRBV7-2 and TRBJ1-5, reads GAGVSQSPSNKVTEKGKDVELRCDPISGHTALYWYRQSLGQGLEFLIYFQGNSAPDKSGLPSDRFSAERTGGSVSTLTIQRTQQEDSAVYLCASSQRGGFQPQHFGDGTRLSIL.

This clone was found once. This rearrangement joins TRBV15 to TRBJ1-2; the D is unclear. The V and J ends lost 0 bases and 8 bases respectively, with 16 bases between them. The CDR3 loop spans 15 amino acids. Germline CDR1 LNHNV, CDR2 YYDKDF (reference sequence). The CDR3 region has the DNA TGTGCCACCAGCAGAGATATCGCCGCGGTCGAAGGCTACACCTTC. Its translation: CATSRDIAAVEGYTF.

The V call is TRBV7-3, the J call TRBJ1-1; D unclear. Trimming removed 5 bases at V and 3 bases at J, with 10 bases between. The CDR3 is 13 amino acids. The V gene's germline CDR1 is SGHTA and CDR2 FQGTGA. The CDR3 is CASSATEYTEAFF. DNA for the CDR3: TGTGCCAGCAGCGCCACAGAATACACTGAAGCTTTCTTT.

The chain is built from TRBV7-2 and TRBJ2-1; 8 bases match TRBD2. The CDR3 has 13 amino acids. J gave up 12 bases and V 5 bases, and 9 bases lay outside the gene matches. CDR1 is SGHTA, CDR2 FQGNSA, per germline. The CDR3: CASSNSAGEGQFF. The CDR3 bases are TGTGCCAGCAGCAATTCAGCGGGAGAAGGGCAGTTCTTC. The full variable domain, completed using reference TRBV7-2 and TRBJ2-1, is GAGVSQSPSNKVTEKGKDVELRCDPISGHTALYWYRQSLGQGLEFLIYFQGNSAPDKSGLPSDRFSAERTGGSVSTLTIQRTQQEDSAVYLCASSNSAGEGQFFGPGTRLTVL.

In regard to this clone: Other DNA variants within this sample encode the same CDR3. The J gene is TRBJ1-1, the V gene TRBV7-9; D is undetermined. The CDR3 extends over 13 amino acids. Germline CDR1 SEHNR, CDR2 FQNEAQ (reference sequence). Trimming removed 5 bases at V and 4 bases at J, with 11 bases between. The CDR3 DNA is TGTGCCAGCAGCCTAGAGGGAGGCACTGAAGCTTTCTTT. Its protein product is CASSLEGGTEAFF.

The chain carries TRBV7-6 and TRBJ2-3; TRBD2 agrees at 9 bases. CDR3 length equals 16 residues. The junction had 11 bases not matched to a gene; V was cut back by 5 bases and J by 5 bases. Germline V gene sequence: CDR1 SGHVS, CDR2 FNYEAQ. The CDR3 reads CASSVRAGGGLDTQYF. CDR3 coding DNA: TGTGCCAGCAGCGTAAGAGCGGGGGGAGGGCTAGATACGCAGTATTTT.

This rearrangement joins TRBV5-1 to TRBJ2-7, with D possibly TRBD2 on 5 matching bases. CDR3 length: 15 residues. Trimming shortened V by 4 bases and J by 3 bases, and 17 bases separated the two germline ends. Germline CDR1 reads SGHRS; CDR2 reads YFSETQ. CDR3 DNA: TGCGCCAGCAGCACAACGCAACCCGCGGGCTACGAGCAGTACTTC. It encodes CASSTTQPAGYEQYF.

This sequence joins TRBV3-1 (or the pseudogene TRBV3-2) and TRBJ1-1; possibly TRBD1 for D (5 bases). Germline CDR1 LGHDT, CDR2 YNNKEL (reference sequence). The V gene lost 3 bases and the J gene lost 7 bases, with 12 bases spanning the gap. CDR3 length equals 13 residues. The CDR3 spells CASSHRSGDEAFF. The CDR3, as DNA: TGTGCCAGCAGCCATCGGTCGGGGGATGAAGCTTTCTTT.

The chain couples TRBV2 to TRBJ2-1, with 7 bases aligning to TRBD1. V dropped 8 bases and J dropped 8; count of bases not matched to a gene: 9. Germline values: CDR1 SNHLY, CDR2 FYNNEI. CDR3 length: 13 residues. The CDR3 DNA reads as TGTGCCAGCTCACAGGGGCATTGGGATGAGCAGTTCTTC. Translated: CASSQGHWDEQFF.

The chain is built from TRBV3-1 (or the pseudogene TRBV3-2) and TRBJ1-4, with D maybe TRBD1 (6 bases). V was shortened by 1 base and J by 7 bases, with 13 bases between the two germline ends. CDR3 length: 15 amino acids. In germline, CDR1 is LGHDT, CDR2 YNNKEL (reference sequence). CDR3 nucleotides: TGTGCCAGCAGCCAAGGACAGGTCCGTGGTGAAAAACTGTTTTTT. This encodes CASSQGQVRGEKLFF.

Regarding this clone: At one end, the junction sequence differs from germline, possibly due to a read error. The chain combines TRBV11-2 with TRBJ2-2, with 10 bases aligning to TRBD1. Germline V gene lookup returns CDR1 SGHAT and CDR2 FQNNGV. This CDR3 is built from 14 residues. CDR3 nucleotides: TGTGCCGGCAGACAGGGGGCGACGGACGGGGAGCTGTTTTTT. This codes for CAGRQGATDGELFF.

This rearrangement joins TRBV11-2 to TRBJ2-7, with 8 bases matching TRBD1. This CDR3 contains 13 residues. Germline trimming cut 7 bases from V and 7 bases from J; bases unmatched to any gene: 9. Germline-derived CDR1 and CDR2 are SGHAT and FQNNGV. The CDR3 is CASTTDRGWEQYF. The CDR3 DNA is TGTGCCAGCACCACAGACAGGGGTTGGGAGCAGTACTTC.

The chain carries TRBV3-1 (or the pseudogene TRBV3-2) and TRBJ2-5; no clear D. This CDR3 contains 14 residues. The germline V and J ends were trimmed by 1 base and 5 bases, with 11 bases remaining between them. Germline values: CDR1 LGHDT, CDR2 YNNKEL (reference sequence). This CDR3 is CASSQARGWETQYF. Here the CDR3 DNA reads TGTGCCAGCAGCCAAGCTCGCGGTTGGGAGACCCAGTACTTC.

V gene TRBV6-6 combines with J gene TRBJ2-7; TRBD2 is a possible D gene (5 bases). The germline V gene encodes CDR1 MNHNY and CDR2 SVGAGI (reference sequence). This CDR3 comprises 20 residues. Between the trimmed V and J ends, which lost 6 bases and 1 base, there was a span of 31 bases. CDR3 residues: CASSPGVSGRAQVVSYEQYF. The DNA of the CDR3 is TGTGCCAGCAGCCCCGGGGTATCGGGGAGAGCCCAGGTAGTATCCTACGAGCAGTACTTC.

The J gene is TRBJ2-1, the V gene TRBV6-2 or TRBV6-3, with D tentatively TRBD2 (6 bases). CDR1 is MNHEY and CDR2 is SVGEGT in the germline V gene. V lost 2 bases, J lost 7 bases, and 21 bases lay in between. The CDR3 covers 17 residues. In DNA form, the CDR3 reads TGTGCCAGCAGTTACCTTTTGGGGCTAGCGAGTAGGAATGAGCAGTTCTTC. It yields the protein CASSYLLGLASRNEQFF.

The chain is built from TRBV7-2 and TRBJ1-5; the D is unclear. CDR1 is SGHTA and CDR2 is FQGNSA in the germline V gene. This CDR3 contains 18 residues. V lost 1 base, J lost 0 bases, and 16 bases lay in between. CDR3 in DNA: TGTGCCAGCAGCTTAGGTGGTCTGGCCTTCAATAGCAATCAGCCCCAGCATTTT. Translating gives CASSLGGLAFNSNQPQHF. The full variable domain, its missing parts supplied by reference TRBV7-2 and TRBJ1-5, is GAGVSQSPSNKVTEKGKDVELRCDPISGHTALYWYRQSLGQGLEFLIYFQGNSAPDKSGLPSDRFSAERTGGSVSTLTIQRTQQEDSAVYLCASSLGGLAFNSNQPQHFGDGTRLSIL.

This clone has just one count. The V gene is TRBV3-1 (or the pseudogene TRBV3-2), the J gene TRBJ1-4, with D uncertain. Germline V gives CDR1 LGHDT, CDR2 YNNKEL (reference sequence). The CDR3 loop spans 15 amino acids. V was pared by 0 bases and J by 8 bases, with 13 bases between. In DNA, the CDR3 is TGTGCCAGCAGCCAAGAATGGCGGAGTACAGAAAAACTGTTTTTT. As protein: CASSQEWRSTEKLFF.